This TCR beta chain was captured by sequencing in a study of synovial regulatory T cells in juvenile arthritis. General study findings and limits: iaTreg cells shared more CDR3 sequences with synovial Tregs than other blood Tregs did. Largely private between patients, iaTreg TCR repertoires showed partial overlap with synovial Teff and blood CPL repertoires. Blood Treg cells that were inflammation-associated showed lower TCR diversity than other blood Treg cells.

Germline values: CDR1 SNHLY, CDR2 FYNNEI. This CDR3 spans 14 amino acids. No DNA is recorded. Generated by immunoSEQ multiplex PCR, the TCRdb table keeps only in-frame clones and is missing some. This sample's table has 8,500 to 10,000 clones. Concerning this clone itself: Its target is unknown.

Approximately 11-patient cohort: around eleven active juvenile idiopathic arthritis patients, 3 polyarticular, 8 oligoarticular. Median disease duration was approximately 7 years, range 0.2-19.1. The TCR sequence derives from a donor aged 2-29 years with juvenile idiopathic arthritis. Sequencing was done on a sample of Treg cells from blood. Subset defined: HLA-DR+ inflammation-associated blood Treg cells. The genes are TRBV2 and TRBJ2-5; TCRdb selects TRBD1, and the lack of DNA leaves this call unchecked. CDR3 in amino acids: CASSEKGQGVTQYF.